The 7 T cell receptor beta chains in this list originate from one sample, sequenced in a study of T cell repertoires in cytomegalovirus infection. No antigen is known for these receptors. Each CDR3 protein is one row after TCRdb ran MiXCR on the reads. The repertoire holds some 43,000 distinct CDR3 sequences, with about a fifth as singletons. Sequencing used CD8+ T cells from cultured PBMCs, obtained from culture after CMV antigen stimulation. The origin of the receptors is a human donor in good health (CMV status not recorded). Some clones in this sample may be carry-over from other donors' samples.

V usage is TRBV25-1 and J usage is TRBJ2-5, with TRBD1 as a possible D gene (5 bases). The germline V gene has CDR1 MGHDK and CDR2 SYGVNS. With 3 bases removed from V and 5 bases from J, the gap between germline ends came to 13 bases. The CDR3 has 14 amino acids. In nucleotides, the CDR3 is TGTGCCAGCAGTGACTTGGGGCCTCGGGAGACCCAGTACTTC. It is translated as CASSDLGPRETQYF.

In DNA form, the CDR3 reads TGTGCCAGCAGTTACTCGATGGGGGCGGTCTACGAGCAGTACTTC. This encodes CASSYSMGAVYEQYF. The chain couples TRBV6-5 to TRBJ2-7; TRBD1 might be the D (6 bases). The germline gives CDR1 MNHEY, CDR2 SVGAGI. Trimming removed 0 bases at V and 3 bases at J, with 12 bases between. This CDR3 comprises 15 residues.

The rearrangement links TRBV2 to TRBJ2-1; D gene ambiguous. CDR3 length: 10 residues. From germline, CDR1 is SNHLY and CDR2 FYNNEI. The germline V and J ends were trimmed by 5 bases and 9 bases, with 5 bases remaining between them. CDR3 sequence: CASSRGEQFF. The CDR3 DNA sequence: TGTGCCAGCAGTCGCGGTGAGCAGTTCTTC.

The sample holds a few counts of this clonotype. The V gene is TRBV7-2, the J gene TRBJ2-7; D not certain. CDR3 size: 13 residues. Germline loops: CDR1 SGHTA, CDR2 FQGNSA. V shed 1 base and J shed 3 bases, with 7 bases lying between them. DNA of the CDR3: TGTGCCAGCAGCTTAGGGCGTGGCTACGAGCAGTACTTC. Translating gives CASSLGRGYEQYF.

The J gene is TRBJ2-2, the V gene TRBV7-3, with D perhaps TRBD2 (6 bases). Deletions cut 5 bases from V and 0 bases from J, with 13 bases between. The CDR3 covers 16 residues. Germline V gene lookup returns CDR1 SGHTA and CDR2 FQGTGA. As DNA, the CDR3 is TGTGCCAGCAGCCCCACCCGCGGGACGAACACCGGGGAGCTGTTTTTT. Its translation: CASSPTRGTNTGELFF.

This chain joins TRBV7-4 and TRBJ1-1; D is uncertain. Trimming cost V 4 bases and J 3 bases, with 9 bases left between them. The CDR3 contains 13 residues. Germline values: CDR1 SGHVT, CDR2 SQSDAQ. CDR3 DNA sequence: TGTGCCAGCAGCTCCAGGAAAGACACTGAAGCTTTCTTT. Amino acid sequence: CASSSRKDTEAFF.

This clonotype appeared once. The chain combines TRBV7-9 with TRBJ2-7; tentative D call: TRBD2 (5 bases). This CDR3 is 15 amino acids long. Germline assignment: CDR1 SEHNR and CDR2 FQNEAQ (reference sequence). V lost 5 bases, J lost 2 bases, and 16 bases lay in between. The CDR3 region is CASSPGPRGPYEQYF. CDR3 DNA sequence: TGTGCCAGCAGCCCCGGCCCCAGAGGGCCCTACGAGCAGTACTTC. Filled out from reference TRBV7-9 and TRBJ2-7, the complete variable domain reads DTGVSQNPRHKITKRGQNVTFRCDPISEHNRLYWYRQTLGQGPEFLTYFQNEAQLEKSRLLSDRFSAERPKGSFSTLEIQRTEQGDSAMYLCASSPGPRGPYEQYFGPGTRLTVT.